The present T cell receptor (beta chain) was sequenced within a study of T-cell reconstitution after alpha-beta-depleted transplantation in children. The CDR3 has 16 residues. Germline-derived CDR1 and CDR2 are ENHRY and SYGVKD. V was shortened by 4 bases and J by 2 bases, with 17 bases between the two germline ends. TCRbeta library preparation incorporated unique molecular identifiers. TCRdb processed the PCR reads anew with MiXCR; each CDR3 protein has one entry. This table holds about 500,000 distinct CDR3 sequences, approximately 30% found once. Sequenced here: PBMCs from the stem cell graft donor, sampled from the stem cell graft. The V and J genes are TRBV10-3 and TRBJ1-1; TRBD1 might be the D (6 bases). This TCR came from a human donor who donated a stem cell graft to a child with aplastic anemia. CDR3 sequence (DNA): TGTGCCATCAGTGCGCCTGAGGGGGGTTTAAACACTGAAGCTTTCTTT. It yields the protein CAISAPEGGLNTEAFF.